These T cell receptor beta chains were read from a single sample in a study of T-cell memory formation after mild COVID-19. TCRdb ran MiXCR on the 5' RACE reads and lists one entry per CDR3 protein. The sample carries 500,000 to 550,000 distinct CDR3 sequences, about a fifth recorded once. Material for sequencing was PBMCs or a T cell subset sorted from them (not recorded which). The receptors originated from an adult woman who had mild COVID-19 (a few samples of this study predate the infection). Cell type and time point are not known. CDR3s leave out the opening cysteine and the closing phenylalanine or tryptophan. Each record gives: J gene, V gene, CDR3 protein.

J gene: TRBJ1-3; V gene: TRBV7-9; CDR3 protein: ASILGNTIY
J gene: TRBJ2-6; V gene: TRBV29-1; CDR3 protein: SVALRSGANVLT
J gene: TRBJ2-1; V gene: TRBV29-1; CDR3 protein: SGGTGSGNEQF
J gene: TRBJ1-3; V gene: TRBV20-1; CDR3 protein: SAASARGISGNTIY
J gene: TRBJ2-5; V gene: TRBV5-4; CDR3 protein: ASRRGGGETQY
J gene: TRBJ1-1; V gene: TRBV9; CDR3 protein: ASSVAEWPLEAF
J gene: TRBJ1-2; V gene: TRBV5-1; CDR3 protein: ASSLAGREVYGYT
J gene: TRBJ2-3; V gene: TRBV7-6; CDR3 protein: ASSVQGPSTDTQY
J gene: TRBJ2-7; V gene: TRBV11-2; CDR3 protein: ASSYPTWGGVEQY
J gene: TRBJ1-5; V gene: TRBV29-1; CDR3 protein: SVAGTTQH
J gene: TRBJ2-5; V gene: TRBV10-3; CDR3 protein: AIRGQGTATQY
J gene: TRBJ2-2; V gene: TRBV5-4; CDR3 protein: ASSLGLRGNGELF
J gene: TRBJ2-3; V gene: TRBV7-9; CDR3 protein: ASSSGFSTDTQY
J gene: TRBJ2-2; V gene: TRBV7-3; CDR3 protein: ASSLLAGGPGELF
J gene: TRBJ1-4; V gene: TRBV4-1; CDR3 protein: ASRPGYNEKLF
J gene: TRBJ2-6; V gene: TRBV4-2; CDR3 protein: ASSQGQGAGSGANVLT
J gene: TRBJ1-1; V gene: TRBV7-9; CDR3 protein: ASTNDREAF
J gene: TRBJ1-2; V gene: TRBV6-5; CDR3 protein: ASSYSPTGLYGYT
J gene: TRBJ2-1; V gene: TRBV19; CDR3 protein: ASSQTEINEQF
J gene: TRBJ1-2; V gene: TRBV5-4; CDR3 protein: ASSLGGSYGYT
J gene: TRBJ2-1; V gene: TRBV7-6; CDR3 protein: ASSLGGGQRRGEHF
J gene: TRBJ1-5; V gene: TRBV15; CDR3 protein: ATSRGAPLAQPQH
J gene: TRBJ2-7; V gene: TRBV27; CDR3 protein: ASREAGDYEQY
J gene: TRBJ1-2; V gene: TRBV30; CDR3 protein: AWSGTEYGYT
J gene: TRBJ2-7; V gene: TRBV7-9; CDR3 protein: ASVSREDAYEQY
J gene: TRBJ2-3; V gene: TRBV7-3; CDR3 protein: ASSRRTSGADTQY
J gene: TRBJ2-7; V gene: TRBV12-3/TRBV12-4; CDR3 protein: ASSSGQGVDEQY
J gene: TRBJ2-1; V gene: TRBV19; CDR3 protein: ASSIFSYLGLAVDAVHNEQF
J gene: TRBJ1-6; V gene: TRBV6-5; CDR3 protein: ASSYSNSPLH
J gene: TRBJ1-1; V gene: TRBV20-1; CDR3 protein: SAKDSFNTEAF
J gene: TRBJ2-3; V gene: TRBV9; CDR3 protein: ASSVAGEITDTQY
J gene: TRBJ2-3; V gene: TRBV25-1; CDR3 protein: ASSEGAGGTYTQY
J gene: TRBJ2-3; V gene: TRBV5-1; CDR3 protein: ASSALGQGGDTQY
J gene: TRBJ2-1; V gene: TRBV4-1; CDR3 protein: ASSPWEGDNEQF
J gene: TRBJ1-1; V gene: TRBV4-1; CDR3 protein: ASSQDRIGTGGSRAF
J gene: TRBJ2-7; V gene: TRBV7-9; CDR3 protein: ASSSPRTVSYEQY
J gene: TRBJ1-2; V gene: TRBV5-4; CDR3 protein: ASSFTGTRGYT
J gene: TRBJ1-1; V gene: TRBV2; CDR3 protein: ASSFGQGTEAF
J gene: TRBJ1-1; V gene: TRBV15; CDR3 protein: ATSREGGAHTEAF